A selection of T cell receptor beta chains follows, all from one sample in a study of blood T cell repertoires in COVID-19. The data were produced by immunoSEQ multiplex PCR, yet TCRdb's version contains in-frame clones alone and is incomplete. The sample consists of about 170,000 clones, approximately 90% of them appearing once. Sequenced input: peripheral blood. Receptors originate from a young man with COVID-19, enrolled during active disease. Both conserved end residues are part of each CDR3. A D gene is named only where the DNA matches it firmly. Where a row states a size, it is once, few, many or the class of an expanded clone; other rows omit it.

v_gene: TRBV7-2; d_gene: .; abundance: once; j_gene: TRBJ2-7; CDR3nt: TGTGCCAGCAGCCCTACAGGGATAGGGTCCTACGAGCAGTACTTC; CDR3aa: CASSPTGIGSYEQYF
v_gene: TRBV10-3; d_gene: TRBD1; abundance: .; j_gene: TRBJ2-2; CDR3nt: TGTGCCATCAGTTCCTTCGGTCGGGACAGGGCAAACACCGGGGAGCTGTTTTTT; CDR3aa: CAISSFGRDRANTGELFF
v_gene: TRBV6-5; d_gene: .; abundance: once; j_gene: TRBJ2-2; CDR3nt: TGTGCCAGCACCCCATCAGGTACCGGGGAGCTGTTTTTT; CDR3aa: CASTPSGTGELFF
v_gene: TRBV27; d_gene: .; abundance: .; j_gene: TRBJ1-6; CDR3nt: TGTGCCAGCAGTTTAGTAGGGGTTGGTTCACCCCTCCACTTT; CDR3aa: CASSLVGVGSPLHF
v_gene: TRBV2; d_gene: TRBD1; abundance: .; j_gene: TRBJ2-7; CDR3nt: TGTGCCAGCAGCCCCGGACAGGAACATTCCTACGAGCAGTACTTC; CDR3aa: CASSPGQEHSYEQYF
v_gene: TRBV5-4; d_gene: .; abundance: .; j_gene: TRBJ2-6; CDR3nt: TGTGCCAGCAGCCTGGGGCGGAGCTCTGGGGCCAACGTCCTGACTTTC; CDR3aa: CASSLGRSSGANVLTF
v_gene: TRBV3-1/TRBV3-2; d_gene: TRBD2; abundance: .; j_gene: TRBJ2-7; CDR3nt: TGTGCCAGCAGCCAAGATGGCGGGGGGGTCTCCTACGAGCAGTACTTC; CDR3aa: CASSQDGGGVSYEQYF
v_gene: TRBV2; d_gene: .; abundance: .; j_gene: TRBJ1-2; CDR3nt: TGTGCCAGCACCCCGGCAGGGATCTTGGACTATGGCTACACCTTC; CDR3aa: CASTPAGILDYGYTF
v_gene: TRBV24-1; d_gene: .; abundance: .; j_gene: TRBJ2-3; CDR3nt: TGTGCCACCAGCCCAGACAGGATCGGCACAGATACGCAGTATTTT; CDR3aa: CATSPDRIGTDTQYF
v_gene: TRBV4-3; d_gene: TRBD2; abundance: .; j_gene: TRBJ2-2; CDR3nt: TGCGCCAGCAGCCTCTCACTAGCGGGAGGGAACACCGGGGAGCTGTTTTTT; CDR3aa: CASSLSLAGGNTGELFF
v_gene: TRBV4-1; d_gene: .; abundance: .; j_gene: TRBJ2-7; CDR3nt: TGCGCCAGAGACGAGCGGACGCAATACGAGCAGTACTTC; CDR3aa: CARDERTQYEQYF
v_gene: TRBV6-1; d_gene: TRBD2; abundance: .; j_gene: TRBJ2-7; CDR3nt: TGTGCCAGCAGTGATGCGGCCAGAGTAGCGGGAGCTATCGAGCAGTACTTC; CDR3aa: CASSDAARVAGAIEQYF
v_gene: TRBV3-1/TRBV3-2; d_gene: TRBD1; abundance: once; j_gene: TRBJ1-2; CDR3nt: TGTGCCAGCAGCCATACCGGGACAGGGGGCTCTGGCTACACCTTC; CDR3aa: CASSHTGTGGSGYTF
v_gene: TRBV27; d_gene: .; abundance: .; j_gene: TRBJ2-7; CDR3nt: TGTGCCAGCAGTACCAGAGGGGAGACTAGCTCCTACGAGCAGTACTTC; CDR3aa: CASSTRGETSSYEQYF
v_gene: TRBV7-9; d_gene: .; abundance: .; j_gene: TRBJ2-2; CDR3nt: TGTGCCAGCAGCTTAGTCTCCGGGGAGCTGTTTTTT; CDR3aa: CASSLVSGELFF
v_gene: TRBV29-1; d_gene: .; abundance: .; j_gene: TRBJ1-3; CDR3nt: TGCAGCGCTAACCCGGACAACTCTGGAAACACCATATATTTT; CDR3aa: CSANPDNSGNTIYF
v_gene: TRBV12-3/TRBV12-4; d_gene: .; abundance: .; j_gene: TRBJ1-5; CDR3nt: TGTGCCAGCAGTTACAGTCCGAATCAGCCCCAGCATTTT; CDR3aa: CASSYSPNQPQHF
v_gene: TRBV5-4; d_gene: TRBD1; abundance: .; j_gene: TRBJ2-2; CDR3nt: TGTGCCAGCAGCCCCGGGACAGGGGGCACCGGGGAGCTGTTTTTT; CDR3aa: CASSPGTGGTGELFF
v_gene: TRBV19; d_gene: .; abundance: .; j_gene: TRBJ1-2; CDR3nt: TGTGCCAGTAGTATAACCGGGAATGGAGGCTACACCTTC; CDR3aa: CASSITGNGGYTF
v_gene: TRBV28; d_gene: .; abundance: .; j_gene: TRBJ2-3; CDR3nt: TGTGCCAGCAGTTTCCCGGTGAGACAGAATAGCACAGATACGCAGTATTTT; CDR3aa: CASSFPVRQNSTDTQYF
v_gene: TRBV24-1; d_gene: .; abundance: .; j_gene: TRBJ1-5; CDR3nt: TGTGCCACCAGTTACGTAGTAGGCAATCAGCCCCAGCATTTT; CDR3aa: CATSYVVGNQPQHF
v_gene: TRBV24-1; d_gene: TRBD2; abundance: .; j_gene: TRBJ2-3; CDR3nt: TGTGCCACCGGACTAGCGGGAGTTTCAGCGCAGTATTTT; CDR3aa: CATGLAGVSAQYF
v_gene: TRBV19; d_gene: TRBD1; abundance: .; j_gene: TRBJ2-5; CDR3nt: TGTGCCAGTAGTATCGCGGGACAGGGCCGAGAGACCCAGTACTTC; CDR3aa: CASSIAGQGRETQYF
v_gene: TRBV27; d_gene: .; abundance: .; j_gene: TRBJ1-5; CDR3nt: TGTGCCAGCGCGGGCTACAGTGGTAGCAATCAGCCCCAGCATTTT; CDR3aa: CASAGYSGSNQPQHF
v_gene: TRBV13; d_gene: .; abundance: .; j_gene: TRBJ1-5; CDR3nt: TGTGCCAGCAGCTCGGGTCGGCAGCCCCAGCATTTT; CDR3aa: CASSSGRQPQHF
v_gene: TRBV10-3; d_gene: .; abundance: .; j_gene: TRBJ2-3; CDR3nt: TGTGCCATCAGTGAGTCGCAGGGCCCCACAGATACGCAGTATTTT; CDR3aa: CAISESQGPTDTQYF
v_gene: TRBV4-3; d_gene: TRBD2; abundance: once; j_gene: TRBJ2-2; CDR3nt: TGCGCCAGCAGCCTATACTCCCCCCCGGGACTAGCGGGCCCAAAGGCCGGGGAGCTGTTTTTT; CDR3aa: CASSLYSPPGLAGPKAGELFF
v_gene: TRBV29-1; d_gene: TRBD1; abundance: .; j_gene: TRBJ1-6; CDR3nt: TGCAGCTCTCCGGGACAGGGAGATTCACCCCTCCACTTT; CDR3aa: CSSPGQGDSPLHF
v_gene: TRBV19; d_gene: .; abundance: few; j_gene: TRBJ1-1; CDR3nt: TGTGCCAGCAATAACAGGAACACTGAAGCTTTCTTT; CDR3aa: CASNNRNTEAFF
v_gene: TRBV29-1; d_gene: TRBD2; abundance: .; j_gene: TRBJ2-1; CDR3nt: TGCAGCGTTATTGAGGGACTAGCGGGACACAATGAGCAGTTCTTC; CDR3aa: CSVIEGLAGHNEQFF
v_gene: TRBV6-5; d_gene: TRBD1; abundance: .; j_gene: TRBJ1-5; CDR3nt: TGTGCCAGCAACAAAGGGGGCAGCAATCAGCCCCAGCATTTT; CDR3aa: CASNKGGSNQPQHF
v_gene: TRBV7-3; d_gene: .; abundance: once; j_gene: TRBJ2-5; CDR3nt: TGTGCCAGCAGCCAAGTGCGGGGCGAGACCCAGTACTTC; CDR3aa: CASSQVRGETQYF
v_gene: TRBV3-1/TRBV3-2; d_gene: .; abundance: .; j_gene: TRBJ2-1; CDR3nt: TGTGCCAGCAGCCCGTTCAGCGTCCCCTACAATGAGCAGTTCTTC; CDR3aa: CASSPFSVPYNEQFF
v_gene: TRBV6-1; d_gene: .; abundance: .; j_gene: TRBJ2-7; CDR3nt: TGTGCCAGCAGTGAAAGCCAGGGCCCCTACGAGCAGTACTTC; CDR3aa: CASSESQGPYEQYF
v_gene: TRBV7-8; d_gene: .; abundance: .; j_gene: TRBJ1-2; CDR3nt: TGTGCCAGCAGCTTACGGACAGCAGGCCATGGCTACACCTTC; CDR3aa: CASSLRTAGHGYTF
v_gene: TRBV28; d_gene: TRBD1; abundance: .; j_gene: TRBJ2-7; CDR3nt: TGTGCCGCAGATACAGGGGGCAAACCACCCTACGAGCAGTACTTC; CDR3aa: CAADTGGKPPYEQYF
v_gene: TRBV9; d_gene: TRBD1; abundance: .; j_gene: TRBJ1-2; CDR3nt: TGTGCCAGCAGCCAAACTGGGACAGGGGGTTATGGCTACACCTTC; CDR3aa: CASSQTGTGGYGYTF
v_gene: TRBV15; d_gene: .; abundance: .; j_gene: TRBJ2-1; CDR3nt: TGTGCCACCAGCAGTCCACACAGGTCCCAGCCCTACAATGAGCAGTTCTTC; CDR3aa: CATSSPHRSQPYNEQFF
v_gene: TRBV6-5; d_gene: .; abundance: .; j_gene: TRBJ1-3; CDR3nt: TGTGCCAGCAGTTACTCGAGCCCAATCTCTGGAAACACCATATATTTT; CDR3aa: CASSYSSPISGNTIYF
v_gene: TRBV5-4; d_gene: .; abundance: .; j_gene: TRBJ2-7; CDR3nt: TGTGCCAGCAGCCTTCGGGAGTCCTACGAGCAGTACTTC; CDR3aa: CASSLRESYEQYF
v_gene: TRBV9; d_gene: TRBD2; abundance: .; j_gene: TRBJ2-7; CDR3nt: TGTGCCAGCAGCAGAAGCGGGGGCTCCTACGAGCAGTACTTC; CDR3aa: CASSRSGGSYEQYF
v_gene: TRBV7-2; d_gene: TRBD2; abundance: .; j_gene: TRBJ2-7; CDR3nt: TGTGCCAGCAGCTTAGCGGGAAGCGGGAGCTCCTACGAGCAGTACTTC; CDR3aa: CASSLAGSGSSYEQYF
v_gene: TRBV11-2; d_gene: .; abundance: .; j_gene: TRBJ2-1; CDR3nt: TGTGCCAGCAGCTCCCAGGGGACAACGAGCGATGAGCAGTTCTTC; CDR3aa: CASSSQGTTSDEQFF
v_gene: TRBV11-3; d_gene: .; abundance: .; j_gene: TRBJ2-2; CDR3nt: TGTGCCAGCAGCCTCGAGTACACCGGGGAGCTGTTTTTT; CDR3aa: CASSLEYTGELFF
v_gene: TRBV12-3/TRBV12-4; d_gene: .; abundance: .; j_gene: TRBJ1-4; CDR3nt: TGTGCCAGCAGTTCCCCCCGGGAGGAAAAACTGTTTTTT; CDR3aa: CASSSPREEKLFF
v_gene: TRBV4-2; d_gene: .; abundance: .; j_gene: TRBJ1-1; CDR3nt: TGTGCCAGCAGCCAGGATCGAAGGGGGACTGAAGCTTTCTTT; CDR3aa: CASSQDRRGTEAFF